This entry concerns a single T cell receptor (beta chain). Its antigen is currently unknown. The germline V gene has CDR1 LNHDA and CDR2 SQIVND (reference sequence). The J segment lost 3 bases and the V segment lost 3 bases, leaving 0 bases of the junction unmatched. This CDR3 is built from 13 residues. Samples of blood were obtained at baseline, on cycle 4 day 1, and on cycle 7 day 1. This entry comes from a study of OX40 agonist ivuxolimab in advanced cancers. About the study: Partial responses were achieved by three patients: one hepatocellular carcinoma, two cutaneous melanoma.

Study outcomes and limitations: Some patients without response likewise showed low normalized clonal expansion. Clonal expansion was seen in CD4+ and CD8+ blood T cells by week 6 at 0.1 to 3.0 mg/kg.

The table came from immunoSEQ multiplex PCR; TCRdb's copy has only in-frame clones and leaves some out. The sample holds under 95,000 clones, 84% seen once. The chain couples TRBV19 to TRBJ1-2; 8 nucleotides agree with TRBD1. The sequencing here drew on CD4+ or CD8+ T cells sorted from blood, taken in a trial of the OX40 agonist ivuxolimab. The sequence derives from an adult with an advanced solid tumor such as melanoma, head and neck, liver or kidney cancer. The CDR3 DNA reads TGTGCCAGTAGTATGGACAGGGACTATGGCTACACCTTC. Translating gives CASSMDRDYGYTF.